This TCR beta chain emerged from a study of blood T cell repertoires in COVID-19. At the level of the study: Sites across the United States, Italy and Spain contributed samples from acute and convalescent COVID-19. From T cells, B-cell-depleted T cells, or PBMCs came the material, which was cDNA or gDNA.

In the authors' workflow: For nucleated cells, counts were estimated from reference gene primer amplification. The protocol was immunoSEQ multiplex PCR, while the TCRdb copy is restricted to in-frame clones and leaves out a portion. The DNA gave D and trimming, while V, J and clone size come from that table. The sample contains about 190,000 clones, about four fifths of which appear only once. This CDR3 comprises 13 residues. V lost 3 bases and J 5 bases, leaving 8 bases between the germline ends. The germline gives CDR1 SEHNR, CDR2 FQNEAQ (reference sequence). Material: peripheral blood. The sequence derives from a woman aged 40 to 55 with acute or convalescent COVID-19. The V and J genes are TRBV7-9 and TRBJ2-1; tentatively, D is TRBD1 (5 bases). The DNA for the CDR3 is TGTGCCAGCAGCTTGGGGCCAGACAATGAGCAGTTCTTC. Protein: CASSLGPDNEQFF. The variable domain in full, with the rest retrieved from reference TRBV7-9 and TRBJ2-1, is DTGVSQNPRHKITKRGQNVTFRCDPISEHNRLYWYRQTLGQGPEFLTYFQNEAQLEKSRLLSDRFSAERPKGSFSTLEIQRTEQGDSAMYLCASSLGPDNEQFFGPGTRLTVL.